A selection of T cell receptor beta chains follows, all from one sample in a study of T-cell memory formation after mild COVID-19. TCRdb re-derived calls from the 5' RACE reads in MiXCR, one entry per CDR3 protein. Counted here are tens of thousands of distinct CDR3 sequences, 7.3% occurring once; the ten biggest clones make up about 1.5%. The sequenced sample consisted of PBMCs or a T cell subset sorted from them (not recorded which). The receptors derive from a man aged 18 to 29 who had mild COVID-19 (a few samples of this study predate the infection). Cell type and time point are not known. CDR3s include the opening cysteine and the closing phenylalanine or tryptophan. The order of the fields is V gene, clone size, D gene, J gene, CDR3 length, CDR3 protein, CDR3 DNA. D genes are given only for firm matches. Some rows have no size entry. The others give once, few or many, or a class for an expanded clone.

TRBV11-2	.	.	TRBJ1-1	15	CASSLGATMNTEAFF	TGTGCCAGCAGCTTAGGTGCCACGATGAACACTGAAGCTTTCTTT
TRBV7-3	many	.	TRBJ2-3	15	CASSPMGQRTDTQYF	TGTGCCAGCAGCCCGATGGGCCAGCGCACAGATACGCAGTATTTT
TRBV9	.	.	TRBJ2-5	13	CASSATGQETQYF	TGTGCCAGCAGCGCGACAGGACAAGAGACCCAGTACTTC
TRBV7-2	few	TRBD2	TRBJ2-3	15	CASSRNSGSADTQYF	TGTGCCAGCAGCCGAAATAGCGGGAGCGCAGATACGCAGTATTTT
TRBV4-3	few	TRBD1	TRBJ2-7	14	CASSQARQGYEQYF	TGCGCCAGCAGCCAGGCTCGACAGGGATACGAGCAGTACTTC
TRBV7-8	few	.	TRBJ1-6	14	CASSLSGLNSPLHF	TGTGCCAGCAGCTTATCAGGGTTGAATTCACCCCTCCACTTT
TRBV20-1	many	.	TRBJ2-7	12	CSASGDPFGQYF	TGCAGTGCTAGTGGGGATCCTTTTGGGCAGTACTTC
TRBV9	.	TRBD1	TRBJ1-5	15	CASSAAGQNNQPQHF	TGTGCCAGCAGCGCGGCGGGACAGAACAATCAGCCCCAGCATTTT
TRBV7-3	.	TRBD1	TRBJ2-3	15	CASSSQGARTDTQYF	TGTGCCAGCAGCTCTCAGGGGGCTCGCACAGATACGCAGTATTTT
TRBV5-5	many	TRBD2	TRBJ2-1	15	CASSGTGTSGGEQFF	TGTGCCAGCAGCGGTACCGGGACTAGCGGGGGAGAGCAGTTCTTC
TRBV6-5	.	.	TRBJ1-6	13	CASSRTGNSPLHF	TGTGCCAGCAGTCGGACCGGTAATTCACCCCTCCACTTT
TRBV20-1	few	TRBD1	TRBJ1-2	14	CSARAHDRVRGYTF	TGCAGTGCTAGGGCTCATGACAGGGTGCGTGGCTACACCTTC
TRBV28	.	.	TRBJ2-3	13	CASSLPSGRTQYF	TGTGCCAGCAGTCTACCATCCGGCCGTACGCAGTATTTT
TRBV30	.	.	TRBJ1-6	15	CAWSRFEGRDSPLHF	TGTGCCTGGAGCCGCTTCGAGGGTAGGGATTCACCCCTCCACTTT
TRBV20-1	.	TRBD2	TRBJ2-3	15	CSARDRLAGSDTQYF	TGCAGTGCTAGAGATCGCCTAGCGGGTTCAGATACGCAGTATTTT
TRBV27	few	.	TRBJ1-5	15	CASSLSGQSNQPQHF	TGTGCCAGCAGTTTATCGGGACAAAGCAATCAGCCCCAGCATTTT
TRBV5-1	.	.	TRBJ2-2	15	CASSLGQGGTGELFF	TGCGCCAGCAGCTTGGGCCAGGGAGGTACCGGGGAGCTGTTTTTT
TRBV3-1	few	TRBD1	TRBJ1-2	17	CASSPGTGARMNYGYTF	TGTGCCAGCAGCCCCGGGACAGGGGCAAGGATGAACTATGGCTACACCTTC
TRBV29-1	many	.	TRBJ2-6	16	CSVERDTDSGANVLTF	TGCAGCGTTGAGAGGGACACTGACTCTGGGGCCAACGTCCTGACTTTC
TRBV20-1	few	.	TRBJ1-6	14	CSARVIGQRSPLHF	TGCAGTGCTAGAGTTATAGGGCAGAGATCACCCCTCCACTTT
TRBV7-2	few	.	TRBJ2-6	15	CASSWTFSGANVLTF	TGTGCCAGCAGCTGGACCTTCTCTGGGGCCAACGTCCTGACTTTC
TRBV5-1	.	TRBD1	TRBJ1-1	12	CASSLGTEGGFF	TGCGCCAGCAGCCTGGGGACAGAGGGCGGTTTCTTT
TRBV6-6	few	.	TRBJ1-6	18	CASSYSRQGSDGNSPLHF	TGTGCCAGCAGTTACTCTCGGCAGGGAAGCGATGGTAATTCACCCCTCCACTTT
TRBV7-2	.	.	TRBJ2-5	13	CASSRLGGETQYF	TGTGCCAGCAGCCGCCTCGGGGGTGAGACCCAGTACTTC
TRBV6-2/TRBV6-3	many	TRBD2	TRBJ2-7	14	CASGPLGGRYEQYF	TGTGCCAGCGGACCACTTGGCGGGAGATACGAGCAGTACTTC
TRBV4-3	few	TRBD1	TRBJ2-2	16	CASSHLRTGGTGELFF	TGCGCCAGCAGCCACCTCCGTACAGGGGGCACCGGGGAGCTGTTTTTT
TRBV7-2	.	.	TRBJ1-4	15	CASSQSGGGNEKLFF	TGTGCCAGCAGCCAATCGGGTGGAGGTAATGAAAAACTGTTTTTT
TRBV6-5	medium-sized	TRBD2	TRBJ2-1	15	CASGGGRSLYNEQFF	TGTGCCAGTGGGGGGGGGAGGTCCCTTTACAATGAGCAGTTCTTC
TRBV12-3/TRBV12-4	few	.	TRBJ1-1	13	CASRLQGSTEAFF	TGTGCCAGCAGGCTACAGGGAAGCACTGAAGCTTTCTTT
TRBV5-1	.	TRBD1	TRBJ2-2	15	CASSSRGTDTGELFF	TGCGCCAGCAGCTCACGTGGGACAGACACCGGGGAGCTGTTTTTT
TRBV7-3	.	TRBD2	TRBJ2-1	14	CASSPSSGDREQFF	TGTGCCAGCAGCCCGTCTAGCGGGGACCGTGAGCAGTTCTTC
TRBV4-3	few	.	TRBJ2-3	16	CASSPGKGGPGDTQYF	TGCGCCAGCAGCCCGGGGAAGGGGGGGCCGGGAGATACGCAGTATTTT
TRBV7-9	medium-sized	.	TRBJ2-4	14	CASSLRGAKNIQYF	TGTGCCAGCAGCTTAAGAGGGGCCAAAAACATTCAGTACTTC
TRBV5-1	few	.	TRBJ2-7	14	CASSLAVNPHEQYF	TGCGCCAGCAGCTTGGCCGTAAATCCCCACGAGCAGTACTTC
TRBV19	.	TRBD1	TRBJ2-1	16	CASSTPGTETYNEQFF	TGTGCCAGTAGTACCCCCGGGACAGAGACCTACAATGAGCAGTTCTTC
TRBV27	.	.	TRBJ1-5	15	CASRKYRDSNQPQHF	TGTGCCAGCAGGAAATACAGAGATAGCAATCAGCCCCAGCATTTT
TRBV6-5	few	.	TRBJ2-5	12	CATSAGLETQYF	TGTGCCACCAGTGCAGGCTTGGAGACCCAGTACTTC
TRBV7-9	few	TRBD1	TRBJ1-4	15	CASSAQGASNEKLFF	TGTGCCAGCAGCGCCCAGGGGGCGTCTAATGAAAAACTGTTTTTT
TRBV7-7	few	TRBD2	TRBJ2-4	17	CASSVCGGPIAKNIQYF	TGTGCTAGCAGCGTTTGCGGGGGGCCCATAGCCAAAAACATTCAGTACTTC
TRBV4-1	many	TRBD2	TRBJ2-3	15	CASSQRGERKDTQYF	TGCGCCAGCAGCCAGCGGGGGGAGAGGAAAGATACGCAGTATTTT
TRBV5-1	many	.	TRBJ2-3	14	CASSLYVSADTQYF	TGCGCCAGCAGCTTATACGTGTCGGCAGATACGCAGTATTTT
TRBV7-2	.	.	TRBJ2-2	15	CASSLTGIHTGELFF	TGTGCCAGCAGCTTAACTGGGATCCACACCGGGGAGCTGTTTTTT
TRBV6-5	many	.	TRBJ2-1	14	CASGRDSSYNEQFF	TGTGCCAGCGGGCGGGACAGCTCCTACAATGAGCAGTTCTTC
TRBV7-2	medium-sized	.	TRBJ2-2	13	CASSLYSTGELFF	TGTGCCAGCAGCTTATACTCCACCGGGGAGCTGTTTTTT
TRBV10-3	few	.	TRBJ2-5	15	CAIRASRAGQETQYF	TGTGCCATCAGGGCTTCTCGGGCCGGCCAAGAGACCCAGTACTTC
TRBV4-3	.	.	TRBJ1-5	13	CASSQGIDQPQHF	TGCGCCAGCAGCCAAGGGATCGATCAGCCCCAGCATTTT
TRBV9	.	.	TRBJ1-4	13	CASSGLGAEKLFF	TGTGCCAGCAGCGGGTTGGGGGCTGAAAAACTGTTTTTT
TRBV6-6	.	.	TRBJ1-5	14	CASCARDKDQPQHF	TGTGCCAGCTGCGCCCGGGACAAGGATCAGCCCCAGCATTTT
TRBV10-3	.	TRBD1	TRBJ2-2	14	CAISGTGGTGELFF	TGTGCCATCAGTGGGACAGGGGGCACCGGGGAGCTGTTTTTT
TRBV20-1	.	TRBD1	TRBJ1-2	15	CSARDPMTGNYGYTF	TGCAGTGCTAGAGACCCTATGACAGGGAACTATGGCTACACCTTC
TRBV5-6	many	.	TRBJ2-1	13	CASIAGPNNEQFF	TGTGCCAGCATTGCGGGGCCTAACAATGAGCAGTTCTTC
TRBV3-1	.	.	TRBJ2-7	15	CASSQEPRPAHEQYF	TGTGCCAGCAGCCAAGAACCCCGCCCAGCCCACGAGCAGTACTTC
TRBV2	.	.	TRBJ1-1	13	CASNPRLGTEAFF	TGTGCCAGCAACCCCCGGCTGGGCACTGAAGCTTTCTTT